A single sample is the source of the 29 T cell receptor beta chains below, sequenced in a study of blood T cell repertoires in COVID-19. Assay: immunoSEQ multiplex PCR; the TCRdb copy retains only in-frame clones and omits some. The table lists about 250,000 clones, about 90% of them singletons. Specimen: peripheral blood. These receptor sequences come from a man between 18 and 29 years old with active or convalescent COVID-19.

This clone was seen only a few times. This clone may be a read error of a much larger clone one base away. This rearrangement joins TRBV6-2 or TRBV6-3 to TRBJ2-7; no firm D call. This CDR3 region has 11 residues. Germline CDR1 reads MNHEY; CDR2 reads SVGEGT. Trimming left V 0 bases short and J 5 bases short, with 2 bases between. The CDR3 region is CASSYSNEQYF. The CDR3 DNA is TGTGCCAGCAGTTACTCTAACGAGCAGTACTTC.

The V gene is TRBV24-1, the J gene TRBJ1-1, with D tentatively TRBD1 (5 bases). Germline-derived CDR1 and CDR2 are KGHDR and SFDVKD. The CDR3 covers 13 residues. V shed 0 bases and J shed 8 bases, with 9 bases lying between them. The CDR3 protein is CATSDLGGEEAFF. The CDR3 coding sequence is TGTGCCACCAGTGATTTGGGGGGGGAAGAAGCTTTCTTT.

V and J are TRBV28 and TRBJ1-4; TRBD1 agrees at 7 bases. V was pared by 5 bases and J by 5 bases, with 5 bases of the junction left unmatched. This CDR3 region has 14 residues. CDR1 and CDR2 from the germline V gene are MDHEN and SYDVKM. For the CDR3, the DNA is TGTGCCAGCAGTACAGGGGCGGGGAATGAAAAACTGTTTTTT. Translation: CASSTGAGNEKLFF.

The J gene is TRBJ2-5, the V gene TRBV6-6; weak D call: TRBD2 (6 bases). Looked up from germline, CDR1 is MNHNY and CDR2 is SVGAGI (reference sequence). V gave up 6 bases and J gave up 2 bases, with 13 bases separating them. The CDR3 has 14 amino acids. The DNA of the CDR3 is TGTGCCAGCAGAAGGGGACTTCTACAAGAGACCCAGTACTTC. Protein product: CASRRGLLQETQYF.

The chain recombines TRBV7-9 with TRBJ2-5; TRBD2 aligns across 12 bases. The CDR3 contains 16 residues. V shed 2 bases and J 0 bases; nucleotides not matched to a gene: 1. CDR1 and CDR2 from the germline V gene are SEHNR and FQNEAQ (reference sequence). The CDR3 coding sequence is TGTGCCAGCAGCTTACTAGCGGGAGGGGACCAAGAGACCCAGTACTTC. Amino acid sequence: CASSLLAGGDQETQYF.

V gene TRBV7-2 combines with J gene TRBJ1-6; unclear D gene. Trimming removed 3 bases from V and 4 bases from J, with 19 bases in between. This CDR3 has 18 amino acids. Germline loops: CDR1 SGHTA, CDR2 FQGNSA. The CDR3 bases are TGTGCCAGCAGCTTGGAGTTTCCTTACGGGGTTTATAATTCACCCCTCCACTTT. Its translation: CASSLEFPYGVYNSPLHF.

The chain combines TRBV19 with TRBJ1-2; TRBD1 agrees at 7 bases. The trim removed 5 bases at V and 7 bases at J, leaving 7 bases unmatched. Germline CDR1 is LNHDA and CDR2 is SQIVND (reference sequence). The CDR3 extends over 13 amino acids. The CDR3 loop is CASSFRQGGGYTF. CDR3 bases: TGTGCCAGTAGTTTCCGACAGGGTGGTGGCTACACCTTC.

This clone has only one observation. The V gene is TRBV15, the J gene TRBJ1-6; 9 bases match TRBD1. The germline CDR1 and CDR2 sequences are LNHNV and YYDKDF (reference sequence). Trimming removed 3 bases from V and 7 bases from J; junction bases left unmatched: 7. The CDR3 extends over 16 amino acids. The CDR3 sequence: CATSRVSGTGNSPLHF. CDR3 nucleotide sequence: TGTGCCACCAGCAGGGTGTCCGGGACAGGGAATTCACCCCTCCACTTT.

This rearrangement joins TRBV5-1 to TRBJ2-2, with unresolved D. The germline CDR1 and CDR2 sequences are SGHRS and YFSETQ. CDR3 length: 14 residues. V was trimmed by 0 bases and J by 1 base, leaving 4 bases between them. The CDR3 protein is CASSLDGNTGELFF. The CDR3 bases are TGCGCCAGCAGCTTGGACGGGAACACCGGGGAGCTGTTTTTT.

This sequence joins TRBV28 and TRBJ2-7, with TRBD2 matching over 12 bases. Germline V gene sequence: CDR1 MDHEN, CDR2 SYDVKM. CDR3 size: 15 residues. Trimming took 1 base from V and 5 from J; bases not matched to a gene: 3. DNA of the CDR3: TGTGCCAGCAGTTTATTCCCTAGCGGGGGGGACGAGCAGTACTTC. Translation gives CASSLFPSGGDEQYF.

The chain recombines TRBV24-1 with TRBJ1-2; the D gene is possibly TRBD1 (6 bases). V was trimmed by 3 bases and J by 4 bases, leaving 20 bases between them. The germline CDR1 and CDR2 sequences are KGHDR and SFDVKD. The CDR3 sequence is 17 residues long. DNA of the CDR3: TGTGCCACCAGTGATCCCGCTGTGGGGGGGCGCGGCTATGGCTACACCTTC. Translated: CATSDPAVGGRGYGYTF.

The gene calls are TRBV9 and TRBJ2-1; TRBD2 matches at 16 bases. In germline, CDR1 is SGDLS, CDR2 YYNGEE. V lost 3 bases, J lost 2 bases, and 2 bases stayed unmatched. This CDR3 has 17 residues. The CDR3 sequence is CASSAGTSGGAYNEQFF. The DNA for the CDR3 is TGTGCCAGCAGCGCCGGGACTAGCGGGGGGGCCTACAATGAGCAGTTCTTC.

The chain uses TRBV19 and TRBJ1-1, with TRBD1 as a possible D gene (5 bases). V was clipped by 9 bases and J by 2 bases, with 16 bases between them. This CDR3 is built from 14 residues. Per germline, CDR1 LNHDA and CDR2 SQIVND (reference sequence). The CDR3 DNA sequence: TGTGCCAGCACCACTCAGGGTATAAACACTGAAGCTTTCTTT. Its protein is CASTTQGINTEAFF.

The chain is built from TRBV2 and TRBJ2-7; 7 positions agree with TRBD2. CDR1 SNHLY and CDR2 FYNNEI come from the germline V gene. The CDR3 has 13 residues. V shed 8 bases and J 0 bases; nucleotides not matched to a gene: 4. This chain's CDR3 is CASGRESSYEQYF. The CDR3 bases are TGTGCCAGCGGGCGGGAGAGCTCCTACGAGCAGTACTTC.

V gene TRBV19 combines with J gene TRBJ2-5; maybe TRBD1 (6 bases). CDR1 LNHDA and CDR2 SQIVND come from the germline V gene (reference sequence). This CDR3 comprises 14 residues. Trimming left V 7 bases short and J 5 bases short, with 17 bases between. DNA for the CDR3: TGTGCCAGTAACACGGGCAGGGGTAAGGAGACCCAGTACTTC. Its translation: CASNTGRGKETQYF.

This clone was seen a single time. The chain carries TRBV6-2 or TRBV6-3 and TRBJ1-4; a possible D gene is TRBD1 (5 bases). The CDR3 contains 11 residues. Trimming stripped 6 bases from V and 11 bases from J, with 10 bases between. Germline CDR1 reads MNHEY; CDR2 reads SVGEGT. CDR3 sequence (DNA): TGTGCCAGCAGCCCGGAGGGGAAACTGTTTTTT. Translation: CASSPEGKLFF.

The chain uses TRBV5-1 and TRBJ2-3; TRBD2 aligns across 10 bases. Germline CDR1 and CDR2: SGHRS and YFSETQ. V shed 0 bases, J shed 0 bases, and the junction held 10 bases outside the gene matches. The CDR3 runs 19 residues. The CDR3: CASSLEISGRDRSTDTQYF. The CDR3, as DNA: TGCGCCAGCAGCTTGGAAATCAGCGGGAGGGATCGAAGCACAGATACGCAGTATTTT. The complete variable domain, with remaining parts taken from reference TRBV5-1 and TRBJ2-3, reads KAGVTQTPRYLIKTRGQQVTLSCSPISGHRSVSWYQQTPGQGLQFLFEYFSETQRNKGNFPGRFSGRQFSNSRSEMNVSTLELGDSALYLCASSLEISGRDRSTDTQYFGPGTRLTVL.

This chain uses TRBV7-2 with TRBJ2-5; 12 nucleotides align to TRBD2. The CDR3 length is 16 residues. Germline CDR1 reads SGHTA; CDR2 reads FQGNSA. Trimming cost V 2 bases and J 4 bases; bases outside gene matches: 5. In nucleotides, the CDR3 is TGTGCCAGCAGCTTAAGACTAGCGGGGGCCGGAGAGACCCAGTACTTC. Its protein is CASSLRLAGAGETQYF.

The chain combines TRBV11-2 with TRBJ1-2; weak D call: TRBD1 (5 bases). Germline values: CDR1 SGHAT, CDR2 FQNNGV. Trimming took 5 bases from V and 8 from J, leaving 15 bases between them. The CDR3 length is 13 residues. The CDR3 sequence is CASSPAVQGGYTF. The CDR3 DNA is TGTGCCAGCAGCCCTGCGGTCCAGGGAGGCTACACCTTC.

This sequence joins TRBV7-2 and TRBJ1-5; D might be TRBD1 (6 bases). V was shortened by 0 bases and J by 4 bases, with 13 bases between the two germline ends. The CDR3 is 16 residues long. CDR1 and CDR2 (germline): SGHTA, FQGNSA. The CDR3, as DNA: TGTGCCAGCAGCTTAGCCTTAAGGACAGATAATCAGCCCCAGCATTTT. Encoded protein: CASSLALRTDNQPQHF. Full variable domain (remainder filled in from reference TRBV7-2 and TRBJ1-5): GAGVSQSPSNKVTEKGKDVELRCDPISGHTALYWYRQSLGQGLEFLIYFQGNSAPDKSGLPSDRFSAERTGGSVSTLTIQRTQQEDSAVYLCASSLALRTDNQPQHFGDGTRLSIL.

This chain links TRBV9 with TRBJ2-3; D is ambiguous. The CDR3 consists of 15 residues. Trimming took 1 base from V and 0 from J, leaving 9 bases between them. Germline loops: CDR1 SGDLS, CDR2 YYNGEE. The CDR3 sequence is CASSVLLGSTDTQYF. CDR3 in DNA: TGTGCCAGCAGCGTATTGCTAGGAAGCACAGATACGCAGTATTTT.

CDR3 region: CASRPGDADTQYF. The CDR3 DNA follows: TGTGCCAGCAGGCCGGGGGATGCGGATACGCAGTATTTT. This chain joins TRBV6-5 and TRBJ2-3, with TRBD2 as a possible D gene (6 bases). Trimming stripped 6 bases from V and 6 bases from J, with 13 bases between. The CDR3 extends over 13 amino acids. Germline loops: CDR1 MNHEY, CDR2 SVGAGI.

This clone was counted between two and nine times. J is TRBJ1-2 and V is TRBV2; the D gene is possibly TRBD1 (5 bases). This CDR3 spans 15 amino acids. Per the germline V gene, CDR1 is SNHLY and CDR2 is FYNNEI. V gave up 6 bases and J gave up 0 bases, with 14 bases separating them. This CDR3 reads CASRGGSPANYGYTF. The CDR3, as DNA: TGTGCCAGCAGGGGGGGGTCACCCGCTAACTATGGCTACACCTTC.

The chain employs TRBV6-1 and TRBJ1-5; weak D call: TRBD1 (5 bases). Germline CDR1 is MNHNS and CDR2 is SASEGT. This CDR3 is 16 amino acids long. V lost 1 base to trimming and J lost 5 bases, with 15 bases between them. The DNA for the CDR3 is TGTGCCAGCAGTGAAGTACTTGGGCAGGGTTATCAGCCCCAGCATTTT. It is translated as CASSEVLGQGYQPQHF.

The chain employs TRBV5-1 and TRBJ2-7, with 13 bases fitting TRBD2. The ends lost 0 bases at V and 5 bases at J; junction bases unmatched: 11. Germline CDR1 and CDR2: SGHRS and YFSETQ. The CDR3 runs 18 residues. The CDR3 region has the DNA TGCGCCAGCAGCTTGGCTATCCTCCTGACTAGCGGGAGGAACGAGCAGTACTTC. The encoded protein is CASSLAILLTSGRNEQYF.

The chain is built from TRBV19 and TRBJ1-2; 7 bases map to TRBD1. V shed 1 base and J 7 bases; nucleotides not matched to a gene: 9. CDR1 and CDR2 from the germline V gene are LNHDA and SQIVND (reference sequence). The CDR3 covers 15 residues. The CDR3 region has the DNA TGTGCCAGTAGTATAGTGGAGGGGGCGTTCGGTGGCTACACCTTC. Its protein is CASSIVEGAFGGYTF.

The J gene is TRBJ2-1, the V gene TRBV6-4; 13 bases map to TRBD2. Germline CDR1 and CDR2: MRHNA and SNTAGT. Losses at the gene ends were 0 bases for V and 5 bases for J; bases not matched to a gene: 10. The CDR3 loop spans 19 amino acids. For the CDR3, the DNA is TGTGCCAGCAGTGACTCGCCCGGCACTAGCGGGAGGGGAAACAATGAGCAGTTCTTC. Amino acid sequence: CASSDSPGTSGRGNNEQFF.

The chain has TRBV19 and TRBJ2-3, with 9 bases matching TRBD1. The V segment lost 5 bases and the J segment 0 bases; nucleotides outside the gene matches: 9. CDR1 and CDR2 (germline): LNHDA, SQIVND (reference sequence). The CDR3 runs to 17 residues. The CDR3 sequence is CASSSGTGPSSTDTQYF. CDR3 DNA: TGTGCCAGTAGTTCCGGGACAGGGCCTTCTAGCACAGATACGCAGTATTTT.

With respect to this clone: Other DNA sequences in this specimen translate into the identical CDR3. This chain joins TRBV6-4 and TRBJ2-1, with 15 bases fitting TRBD2. Germline V gene data show CDR1 as MRHNA and CDR2 as SNTAGT. J gave up 6 bases and V 3 bases, and 0 bases lay outside the gene matches. The CDR3 sequence is 15 residues long. CDR3 sequence (DNA): TGTGCCAGCAGTGAGGGACTAGCGGGGGGCAATGAGCAGTTCTTC. Amino acids: CASSEGLAGGNEQFF.